This T cell receptor beta chain is from a study of T-cell reconstitution after alpha-beta-depleted transplantation in children. General study findings and limits: Reportedly, alpha-beta T cells present about two months post-transplant originated from several hundred expanded clones of graft origin. Among T cells one year after transplant, newly produced cells accounted for most counts and diversity. Recipient T cells and thymic progenitors that survived were the source of the high TCRbeta diversity seen at day 60 in some patients.

Unique molecular identifiers were used to barcode this TCRbeta library. From the PCR reads, TCRdb called clonotypes with MiXCR, one entry per CDR3 protein. The sample lists about 210,000 distinct CDR3 sequences, approximately 19% occurring once. The table lists this clonotype with a few counts. Its cognate antigen is unknown. The CDR3 totals 17 residues. Germline V gives CDR1 SGHNT, CDR2 YYREEE (reference sequence). The V and J ends lost 4 bases and 4 bases respectively, with 20 bases between them. This TCR was recovered from a male patient between 2 and 10 years old who had a stem cell transplant for acute lymphoblastic leukemia, so the T cells may come from the graft donor. The gene calls are TRBV5-4 and TRBJ2-2; weak D call: TRBD2 (6 bases). The specimen comprised PBMCs, mostly from graft donor cells, sampled 360 days after TCRalphabeta/CD19-depleted stem cell transplant. The CDR3 DNA reads TGTGCCAGCAGCCCGACTCCTGGCCAGGGAGGCACCGGGGAGCTGTTTTTT. Translated, it gives CASSPTPGQGGTGELFF.